The T cell receptor beta chain under discussion was sequenced for a study of CD8 T cells in ankylosing spondylitis. The study's findings and limits: The study identified a TCR beta motif of several highly homologous variants that appeared characteristic of ankylosing spondylitis blood. In ankylosing spondylitis patients, matched synovial fluid reportedly showed significant enrichment of disease-linked clones. Some motif variants had been reported before (in reactive arthritis synovial fluid and blood).

There are many counts of this clonotype. Its specificity is unknown. Generation of TCR beta libraries employed quantitative 5'-RACE incorporating molecular barcodes. TCRdb called the 5' RACE reads again in MiXCR, with one record for every CDR3 protein. The sample includes 240,000 or so distinct CDR3 sequences, 9.5% to 12% of them seen just once. This CDR3 is 12 amino acids long. From germline, CDR1 is SQVTM and CDR2 ANQGSEA. The ends were cut back, 5 bases at V and 7 bases at J, with 14 bases in the middle. The sequenced material came from blood, either unsorted or a sorted T cell fraction (not recorded which). V gene TRBV29-1 combines with J gene TRBJ1-1; a possible D gene is TRBD1 (6 bases). The origin of this receptor is a male donor with ankylosing spondylitis or in good health (not recorded which). In DNA form, the CDR3 reads TGCAGCGTTCAACAGGGTAACGGTGAAGCTTTCTTT. Its protein product is CSVQQGNGEAFF.